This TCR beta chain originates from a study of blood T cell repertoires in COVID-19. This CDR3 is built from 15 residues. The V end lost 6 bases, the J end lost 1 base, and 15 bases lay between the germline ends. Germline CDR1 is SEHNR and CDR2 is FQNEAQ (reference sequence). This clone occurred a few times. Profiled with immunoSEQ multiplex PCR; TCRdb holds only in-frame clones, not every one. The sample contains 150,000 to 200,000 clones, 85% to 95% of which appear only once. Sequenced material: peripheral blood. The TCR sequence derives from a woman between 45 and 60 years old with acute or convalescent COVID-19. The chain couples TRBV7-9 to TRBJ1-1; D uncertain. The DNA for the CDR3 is TGTGCCAGCAGTCAGACCACCGGGAGGAACACTGAAGCTTTCTTT. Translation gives CASSQTTGRNTEAFF.